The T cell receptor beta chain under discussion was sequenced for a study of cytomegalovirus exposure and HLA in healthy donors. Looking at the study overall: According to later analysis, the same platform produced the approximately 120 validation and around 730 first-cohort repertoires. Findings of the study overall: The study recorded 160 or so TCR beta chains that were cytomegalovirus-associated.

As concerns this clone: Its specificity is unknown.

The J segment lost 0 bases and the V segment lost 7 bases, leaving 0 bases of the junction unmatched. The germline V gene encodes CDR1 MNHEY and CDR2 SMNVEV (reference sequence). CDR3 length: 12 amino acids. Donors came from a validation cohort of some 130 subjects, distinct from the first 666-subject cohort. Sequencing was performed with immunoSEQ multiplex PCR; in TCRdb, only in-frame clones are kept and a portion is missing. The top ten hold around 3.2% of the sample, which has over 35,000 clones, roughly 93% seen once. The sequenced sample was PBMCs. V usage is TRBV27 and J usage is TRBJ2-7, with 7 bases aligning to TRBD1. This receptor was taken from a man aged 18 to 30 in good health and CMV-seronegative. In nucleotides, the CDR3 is TGTGCCAGCAAGGGGGCCTCCTACGAGCAGTACTTC. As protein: CASKGASYEQYF.